This TCR beta chain was observed in a study of T cell responses to AZD1222 COVID-19 vaccine. Study-wide background: Combined were second doses at about 4 or about 12 weeks.

Clones were sequenced by immunoSEQ multiplex PCR, and TCRdb holds only the in-frame ones, with some missing. The repertoire consists of approximately 70,000 clones, with roughly 84% occurring once and the leading ten covering approximately 9.8%. Comments on this clone: Its antigen is undetermined.

General study results and limits: The donors showed a predominance of white British ancestry and of females, with possible underestimation of clonal diversity. At baseline, seropositivity was found in only six or seven AZD1222 recipients. Vaccine-related CD4 TCRs covered spike, predominating at 160-218 and 743-854.

The germline V gene has CDR1 LNHDA and CDR2 SQIVND (reference sequence). Trimming took 1 base from V and 9 from J, leaving 16 bases between them. The CDR3 has 16 residues. This clonotype was sampled from an adult in good health. The chain couples TRBV19 to TRBJ1-6, with D possibly matching TRBD1 (6 bases). This specimen consisted of peripheral blood, obtained on day 0 of AZD1222 vaccination. The CDR3 DNA is TGTGCCAGTAGTATAGCCCCGGGACACGGTGGTTCACCCCTCCACTTT. Protein: CASSIAPGHGGSPLHF. The full variable domain, rest sourced from reference TRBV19 and TRBJ1-6, is DGGITQSPKYLFRKEGQNVTLSCEQNLNHDAMYWYRQDPGQGLRLIYYSQIVNDFQKGDIAEGYSVSREKKESFPLTVTSAQKNPTAFYLCASSIAPGHGGSPLHFGNGTRLTVT.